The sample holds many counts of the clone carrying this TCR beta chain. Per the germline V gene, CDR1 is DFQATT and CDR2 is SNEGSKA (reference sequence). This CDR3 spans 17 amino acids. After removal of 3 bases from V and 2 bases from J, the junction contained 11 bases not matched to a gene. Via MiXCR, TCRdb re-called the RT-PCR reads, giving one row per CDR3 protein. The sample has about 700,000 distinct CDR3 sequences, 14% seen once. The sample comprised memory CD4+ T cells from blood. The chain recombines TRBV20-1 with TRBJ1-2, with TRBD1 matching over 11 bases. The sequence came from a female donor in good health, serving as a healthy control. The CDR3 loop is CSASTTGTGGENYGYTF. CDR3 DNA sequence: TGCAGTGCTAGCACTACCGGGACAGGGGGTGAGAACTATGGCTACACCTTC.